Following are 21 T cell receptor beta chains from one sample sequenced in a study of blood T cell repertoires in COVID-19. Produced via immunoSEQ multiplex PCR; TCRdb's table is partial and in-frame only. The data contain approximately 300,000 clones, more than 70% of them singletons. The sequencing sample was made of peripheral blood. The receptors were gathered from a woman in her 50s with acute or convalescent COVID-19.

V and J are TRBV7-3 and TRBJ1-1; maybe TRBD1 (5 bases). Trimming cost V 5 bases and J 0 bases, with 22 bases left between them. CDR1 and CDR2 (germline): SGHTA, FQGTGA. This CDR3 spans 18 amino acids. CDR3 DNA sequence: TGTGCCAGCAGCCCGCCTTGGCCCCACAGGAACGTGAACACTGAAGCTTTCTTT. This sequence encodes CASSPPWPHRNVNTEAFF. The full variable domain, with the rest looked up from reference TRBV7-3 and TRBJ1-1, is GAGVSQTPSNKVTEKGKYVELRCDPISGHTALYWYRQSLGQGPEFLIYFQGTGAADDSGLPNDRFFAVRPEGSVSTLKIQRTERGDSAVYLCASSPPWPHRNVNTEAFFGQGTRLTVV.

The chain couples TRBV7-9 to TRBJ1-1; 10 nucleotides align to TRBD1. Trimming at V came to 0 bases and at J to 4 bases, leaving 2 bases not matched to a gene. Germline V gene data show CDR1 as SEHNR and CDR2 as FQNEAQ (reference sequence). This CDR3 has 15 residues. CDR3 bases: TGTGCCAGCAGCTTAGCGGGGGACAGGGGCACTGAAGCTTTCTTT. Translating it yields CASSLAGDRGTEAFF.

The chain joins TRBV10-3 to TRBJ2-3, with D perhaps TRBD2 (5 bases). V gave up 3 bases and J gave up 4 bases, with 11 bases separating them. CDR1 is ENHRY and CDR2 is SYGVKD in the germline V gene. The CDR3 contains 14 residues. The CDR3 reads CAISDRGSADTQYF. CDR3 bases: TGTGCCATCAGTGATCGAGGGAGCGCAGATACGCAGTATTTT.

The rearrangement uses TRBV5-4 and TRBJ2-3; TRBD1 matches at 11 bases. The CDR3 consists of 15 residues. CDR1 is SGHNT, CDR2 YYREEE, per germline (reference sequence). J gave up 4 bases and V 1 base, and 2 bases lay outside the gene matches. The CDR3 spells CASSLLGQGADTQYF. CDR3 DNA: TGTGCCAGCAGCTTGCTGGGACAGGGGGCAGATACGCAGTATTTT. The full variable domain, completed using reference TRBV5-4 and TRBJ2-3, is ETGVTQSPTHLIKTRGQQVTLRCSSQSGHNTVSWYQQALGQGPQFIFQYYREEENGRGNFPPRFSGLQFPNYSSELNVNALELDDSALYLCASSLLGQGADTQYFGPGTRLTVL.

The chain combines TRBV19 with TRBJ1-4; D not resolved. V gave up 1 base and J gave up 2 bases, with 11 bases separating them. Germline assignment: CDR1 LNHDA and CDR2 SQIVND (reference sequence). There are 16 residues in the CDR3. CDR3 region: CASSIGGSGTNEKLFF. For the CDR3, the DNA is TGTGCCAGTAGTATAGGAGGGAGCGGCACTAATGAAAAACTGTTTTTT.

Regarding this clone: This sample includes further DNA sequences coding for the same CDR3. The J gene is TRBJ1-1, the V gene TRBV30; D possibly corresponds to TRBD1 (5 bases). The CDR3 contains 11 residues. Trimming cost V 2 bases and J 8 bases, with 9 bases left between them. From germline, CDR1 is GTSNPN and CDR2 SVGIG (reference sequence). CDR3 nucleotide sequence: TGTGCCTGGAGTCCTAACAGGGAAGCTTTCTTT. Protein: CAWSPNREAFF.

The chain joins TRBV12-3 or TRBV12-4 to TRBJ1-1; 8 nucleotides match TRBD1. J gave up 8 bases and V 4 bases, and 6 bases lay outside the gene matches. This CDR3 region has 13 residues. As DNA, the CDR3 is TGTGCCAGCAGTTCCGGGACAGGAACCGAAGCTTTCTTT. Amino acids: CASSSGTGTEAFF.

The V and J genes are TRBV19 and TRBJ2-1, with 7 bases fitting TRBD2. Trimming took 5 bases from V and 5 from J; bases not matched to a gene: 6. Germline CDR1 reads LNHDA; CDR2 reads SQIVND (reference sequence). This CDR3 is 14 amino acids long. The CDR3 bases are TGTGCCAGTAGTCCACAGCGGGGTCACAATGAGCAGTTCTTC. Amino acid sequence: CASSPQRGHNEQFF.

The chain joins TRBV10-3 to TRBJ2-2; TRBD2 matches at 12 bases. CDR3 length equals 16 residues. Germline CDR1 and CDR2: ENHRY and SYGVKD. J gave up 6 bases and V 4 bases, and 6 bases lay outside the gene matches. CDR3 coding DNA: TGTGCCATCAGTGTCCTGACTAGCGGGAGCGCCGGGGAGCTGTTTTTT. Protein product: CAISVLTSGSAGELFF.

The chain uses TRBV7-2 and TRBJ2-1, with D tentatively TRBD2 (6 bases). This CDR3 is built from 18 residues. Deletions cut 2 bases from V and 7 bases from J, with 24 bases between. Per the germline V gene, CDR1 is SGHTA and CDR2 is FQGNSA. Written as DNA, the CDR3 is TGTGCCAGCAGCTTACCCCCCGGTGCGGGGATAGTTATGAATGAGCAGTTCTTC. This encodes CASSLPPGAGIVMNEQFF.

The chain has TRBV5-6 and TRBJ1-1; TRBD1 aligns across 7 bases. The CDR3 length is 13 residues. Germline V gives CDR1 SGHDT, CDR2 YYEEEE. V lost 4 bases to trimming and J lost 5 bases; unmatched junction nucleotides: 5. CDR3 amino acids: CASSKGARTEAFF. The CDR3 DNA reads as TGTGCCAGCAGCAAGGGGGCCCGGACTGAAGCTTTCTTT.

This clone was observed a single time. The chain links TRBV12-5 to TRBJ1-5; D is possibly TRBD1 (5 bases). V dropped 5 bases and J dropped 1 base, with 12 bases sitting between them. This CDR3 is built from 15 residues. Germline V gene sequence: CDR1 LGHNT, CDR2 FRNRAP. CDR3 region: CASGPGDSSNQPQHF. The CDR3 DNA follows: TGTGCTAGTGGTCCGGGGGATAGCAGCAATCAGCCCCAGCATTTT.

The gene calls are TRBV4-1 and TRBJ2-1; 15 bases map to TRBD2. CDR3 length: 15 amino acids. The junction had 7 bases not matched to a gene; V was cut back by 3 bases and J by 13 bases. Germline values: CDR1 MGHRA, CDR2 YSYEKL. DNA of the CDR3: TGCGCCAGCAGCCAGGGACTAGCGGGAGGAGGCGGTCAGTTCTTC. Amino acid sequence: CASSQGLAGGGGQFF.

The V and J genes are TRBV7-2 and TRBJ2-1, with 7 nucleotides matching TRBD1. Looked up from germline, CDR1 is SGHTA and CDR2 is FQGNSA. The CDR3 loop spans 12 amino acids. V was pared by 5 bases and J by 8 bases, with 3 bases of the junction left unmatched. DNA for the CDR3: TGTGCCAGCAGCAAGCAGGGGGATGAGCAGTTCTTC. Amino acid sequence: CASSKQGDEQFF.

The sample holds a few counts of this clone. This sequence joins TRBV9 and TRBJ2-7; D perhaps matches TRBD1 (6 bases). Germline CDR1 SGDLS, CDR2 YYNGEE. Between the trimmed V and J ends, which lost 4 bases and 1 base, there was a span of 9 bases. This CDR3 comprises 13 residues. CDR3 region: CASSKGVSYEQYF. CDR3 nucleotides: TGTGCCAGCAGCAAGGGGGTTTCCTACGAGCAGTACTTC. Complete variable domain (other parts from reference TRBV9 and TRBJ2-7): DSGVTQTPKHLITATGQRVTLRCSPRSGDLSVYWYQQSLDQGLQFLIQYYNGEERAKGNILERFSAQQFPDLHSELNLSSLELGDSALYFCASSKGVSYEQYFGPGTRLTVT.

The sample holds a few counts of this clone. V is TRBV19 and J is TRBJ1-5; 10 positions match TRBD1. The V segment lost 10 bases and the J segment 5 bases; nucleotides outside the gene matches: 5. CDR3 size: 13 residues. Germline assignment: CDR1 LNHDA and CDR2 SQIVND (reference sequence). The CDR3 DNA reads TGTGCCACCTGGACAGGGGGTCATCAGCCCCAGCATTTT. Amino acids: CATWTGGHQPQHF.

CDR3 sequence: CASSASSPLHF. CDR3 DNA sequence: TGTGCCAGCAGTGCTAGTTCACCCCTCCACTTT. The chain combines TRBV12-3 or TRBV12-4 with TRBJ1-6; no clear D gene. The CDR3 is 11 residues long. The ends were cut back, 5 bases at V and 9 bases at J, with 5 bases in the middle.

The chain joins TRBV20-1 to TRBJ1-1, with D unresolved. V dropped 2 bases and J dropped 8 bases, with 9 bases sitting between them. Per the germline V gene, CDR1 is DFQATT and CDR2 is SNEGSKA (reference sequence). The CDR3 runs 11 residues. CDR3 nucleotide sequence: TGCAGTGCTAGATACCAAACAGAAGCTTTCTTT. It codes for CSARYQTEAFF.

V gene TRBV10-3 combines with J gene TRBJ1-3; a weak D match, TRBD1 (5 bases). V was pared by 0 bases and J by 4 bases, with 7 bases between. Germline values: CDR1 ENHRY, CDR2 SYGVKD. CDR3 size: 14 residues. CDR3 in DNA: TGTGCCATCAGTGAGTCGCCAGGGGGAAACACCATATATTTT. Its protein is CAISESPGGNTIYF.

This sequence joins TRBV7-2 and TRBJ1-5; maybe TRBD1 (5 bases). This CDR3 spans 15 amino acids. Trimming removed 5 bases at V and 7 bases at J, with 18 bases between. Germline CDR1 SGHTA, CDR2 FQGNSA. DNA of the CDR3: TGTGCCAGCAGCCCGAAGGGAGGGGCAGGGCAGCCCCAGCATTTT. Translation: CASSPKGGAGQPQHF.

The rearrangement links TRBV3-1 (or the pseudogene TRBV3-2) to TRBJ2-3; 8 nucleotides agree with TRBD2. CDR1 is LGHDT, CDR2 YNNKEL, per germline (reference sequence). Losses at the gene ends were 5 bases for V and 0 bases for J; bases not matched to a gene: 10. CDR3 size: 17 residues. The CDR3 here is CASSRPGGSGSTDTQYF. CDR3 nucleotides: TGTGCCAGCAGCAGGCCGGGAGGGAGCGGGAGCACAGATACGCAGTATTTT.